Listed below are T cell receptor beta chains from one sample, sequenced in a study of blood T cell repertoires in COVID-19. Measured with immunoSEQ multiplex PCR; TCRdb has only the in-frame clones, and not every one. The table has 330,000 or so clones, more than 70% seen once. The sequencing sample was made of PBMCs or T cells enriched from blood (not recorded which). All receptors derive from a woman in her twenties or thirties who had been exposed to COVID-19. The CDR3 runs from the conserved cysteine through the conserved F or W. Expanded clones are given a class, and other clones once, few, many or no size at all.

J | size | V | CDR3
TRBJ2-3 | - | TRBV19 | CASAGVQGTDTQYF
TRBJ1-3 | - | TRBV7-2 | CASSPQGPGNTIYF
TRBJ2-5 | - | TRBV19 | CASGQGRRETQYF
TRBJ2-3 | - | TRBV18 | CASSPAGGTDTQYF
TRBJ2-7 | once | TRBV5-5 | CASSLGARTGLYEQYF
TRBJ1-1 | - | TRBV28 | CASSDRQGAGTEAFF
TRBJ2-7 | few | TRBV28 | CASSSVYEQYF
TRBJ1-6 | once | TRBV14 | CASSLWAASPLHF
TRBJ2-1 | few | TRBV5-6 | CASSFLSGSVQFF
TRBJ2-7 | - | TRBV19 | CASSEDRGEQYF
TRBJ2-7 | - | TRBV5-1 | CASSPGRGQRTYEQYF
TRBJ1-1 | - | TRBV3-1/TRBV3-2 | CASSQDLEAFF
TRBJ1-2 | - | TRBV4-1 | CASSQDLGQGTFSYGYTF
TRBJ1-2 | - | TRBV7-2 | CASSLSLVSSLGYTF
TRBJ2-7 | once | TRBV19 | CATISKGTNEQYF
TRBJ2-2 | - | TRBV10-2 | CASSERTGVGIGELFF
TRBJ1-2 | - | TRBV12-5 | CASGLDYGGYTF
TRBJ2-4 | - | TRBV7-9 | CASSLGAGRDIQYF
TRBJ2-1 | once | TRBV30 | CAWRVSGGSYNEQFF
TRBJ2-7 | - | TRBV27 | CASSYRQGFYEQYF
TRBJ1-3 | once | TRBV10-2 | CASSASTGGYGNTIYF
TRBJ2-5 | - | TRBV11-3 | CASSPDGATQYF
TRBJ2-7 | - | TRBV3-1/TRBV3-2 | CASSQDPYLPYEQYF
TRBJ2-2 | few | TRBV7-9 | CASSLPSGNTGELFF
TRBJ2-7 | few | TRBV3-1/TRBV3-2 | CASSQLGGHEQYF
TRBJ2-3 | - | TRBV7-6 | CASSLGPGDTQYF
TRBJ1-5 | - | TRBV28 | CASSSGQGEQPQHF
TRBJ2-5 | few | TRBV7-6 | CASSLAGTSQETQYF
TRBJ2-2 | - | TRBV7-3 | CASSSVTSGSSGELFF
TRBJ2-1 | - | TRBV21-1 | CASSKGSREDRTWNEQFF
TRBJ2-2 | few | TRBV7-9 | CASSLGLAGRGDTGELFF
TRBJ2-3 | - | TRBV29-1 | CSLGGLAGGRGDTQYF
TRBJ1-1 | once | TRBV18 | CASSPAGEKGEAFF
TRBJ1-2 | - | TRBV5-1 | CASSLLQGATGGYTF
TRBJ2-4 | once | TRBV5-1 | CASSLSVAKNIQYF
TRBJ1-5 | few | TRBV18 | CASSGQGAHQPQHF
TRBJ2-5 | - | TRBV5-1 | CASSLGASGREETQYF
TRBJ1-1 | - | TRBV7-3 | CASSLTAGQNTEAFF
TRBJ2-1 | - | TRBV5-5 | CASSLDGLGGSGSNEQFF